Below, 28 T cell receptor beta chains from the same sample are listed, as sequenced in a study of T cells in Graves' hyperthyroidism and ophthalmopathy. Regions amplified from RNA transcripts were the TCR beta CDR3 regions. During a first-round RT-PCR of the TCR CDR3, the HTBI primer set was used. From the multiplex PCR reads, TCRdb called clonotypes with MiXCR, one entry per CDR3 protein. The sample consists of more than 300,000 distinct CDR3 sequences, 18% of them appearing once. The specimen was blood. These receptor sequences come from a man younger than 35 with Graves' ophthalmopathy.

The chain combines TRBV28 with TRBJ2-2; D may be TRBD1 or TRBD2 (5 bases each). V lost 3 bases to trimming and J lost 9 bases, with 11 bases between them. CDR1 and CDR2 from the germline V gene are MDHEN and SYDVKM. This CDR3 is built from 13 residues. This CDR3 is CASSLSGPRELFF. The CDR3 nucleotides are TGTGCCAGCAGTTTGTCGGGGCCCCGGGAGCTGTTTTTT.

This clonotype was found many times. The chain uses TRBV12-3 or TRBV12-4 and TRBJ1-4, with a tentative D call TRBD1 (5 bases). The CDR3 length is 14 residues. Trimming took off 7 bases at V and 7 bases at J, with 16 bases between the two ends. CDR3 nucleotides: TGTGCCAGCACCAGGGATTTCAGCAGTGAAAAACTGTTTTTT. Amino acids: CASTRDFSSEKLFF.

There are many counts of this clonotype. J is TRBJ1-1 and V is TRBV5-1, with D maybe TRBD1 (5 bases). The germline V and J ends were trimmed by 2 bases and 3 bases, with 14 bases remaining between them. The CDR3 length is 15 residues. The V gene's germline CDR1 is SGHRS and CDR2 YFSETQ. The CDR3 DNA is TGCGCCAGCAGCTTTGCAGGGATTGGTTACACTGAAGCTTTCTTT. Translating gives CASSFAGIGYTEAFF.

In its sample, this clonotype was seen many times. The rearrangement uses TRBV2 and TRBJ2-7; a weak D match, TRBD2 (6 bases). CDR1 is SNHLY and CDR2 is FYNNEI in the germline V gene. This CDR3 spans 13 amino acids. V was trimmed by 1 base and J by 9 bases, leaving 13 bases between them. CDR3 loop: CASSEGGDRGQYF. The CDR3 DNA follows: TGTGCCAGCAGTGAAGGGGGGGACCGTGGGCAGTACTTC.

This clonotype was seen many times. The chain is built from TRBV11-2 and TRBJ1-1; D not resolved. V was pared by 1 base and J by 4 bases, with 7 bases between. The CDR3 runs to 13 residues. Per the germline V gene, CDR1 is SGHAT and CDR2 is FQNNGV. CDR3 sequence reads: CASSLATLTEAFF. The CDR3 bases are TGTGCCAGCAGCTTAGCCACCCTCACTGAAGCTTTCTTT.

The chain recombines TRBV2 with TRBJ1-3, with D perhaps matching TRBD1 (6 bases). This CDR3 has 12 residues. The germline V and J ends were trimmed by 9 bases and 1 base, with 7 bases remaining between them. CDR1 is SNHLY, CDR2 FYNNEI, per germline. The chain's CDR3 is CASTGSGNTIYF. The CDR3 bases are TGTGCCAGTACAGGGTCTGGAAACACCATATATTTT.

The rearrangement uses TRBV3-1 and TRBJ1-2, with D tentatively TRBD1 (6 bases). V was cut by 6 bases and J by 6 bases, with 20 bases left in between. There are 15 residues in the CDR3. Germline V gives CDR1 LGHDT, CDR2 YNNKEL (reference sequence). In nucleotides, the CDR3 is TGTGCCAGCAGTATGTCCCGGGACATCCACGATGGCTACACCTTC. Translation gives CASSMSRDIHDGYTF. The whole variable domain, filled in from reference TRBV3-1 and TRBJ1-2, reads DTAVSQTPKYLVTQMGNDKSIKCEQNLGHDTMYWYKQDSKKFLKIMFSYNNKELIINETVPNRFSPKSPDKAHLNLHINSLELGDSAVYFCASSMSRDIHDGYTFGSGTRLTVV.

Many counts were recorded for this clonotype. The chain carries TRBV7-3 and TRBJ1-1, with no clear D. This CDR3 spans 15 amino acids. The V end was cut by 0 bases, the J end by 1 base, with 9 bases between. CDR1 SGHTA and CDR2 FQGTGA come from the germline V gene. CDR3 amino acids: CASSLTVQANTEAFF. The CDR3 DNA reads as TGTGCCAGCAGCTTAACGGTCCAGGCGAACACTGAAGCTTTCTTT. Drawing the rest from reference TRBV7-3 and TRBJ1-1, the complete variable domain is GAGVSQTPSNKVTEKGKYVELRCDPISGHTALYWYRQSLGQGPEFLIYFQGTGAADDSGLPNDRFFAVRPEGSVSTLKIQRTERGDSAVYLCASSLTVQANTEAFFGQGTRLTVV.

This clonotype has a count of ten or more. The V gene is TRBV5-1, the J gene TRBJ1-2; the match to TRBD1 covers 7 bases. Germline CDR1 SGHRS, CDR2 YFSETQ. The CDR3 runs to 14 residues. With V trimmed by 4 bases and J by 6 bases, 9 bases remained unmatched. The CDR3 reads CASSRPGTEDGYTF. CDR3 nucleotide sequence: TGCGCCAGCAGCCGACCCGGGACAGAGGATGGCTACACCTTC. The full variable domain, rest sourced from reference TRBV5-1 and TRBJ1-2, is KAGVTQTPRYLIKTRGQQVTLSCSPISGHRSVSWYQQTPGQGLQFLFEYFSETQRNKGNFPGRFSGRQFSNSRSEMNVSTLELGDSALYLCASSRPGTEDGYTFGSGTRLTVV.

This sequence joins TRBV7-9 and TRBJ1-4; 11 bases agree with TRBD1. This CDR3 is 14 amino acids long. The germline CDR1 and CDR2 sequences are SEHNR and FQNEAQ (reference sequence). Unmatched junction bases numbered 1, after V lost 3 bases and J lost 7 bases. CDR3 nucleotide sequence: TGTGCCAGCAGCTTCGGGACAGGGGGTGAAAAACTGTTTTTT. Translating it yields CASSFGTGGEKLFF.

This clonotype was picked up many times. The rearrangement uses TRBV20-1 and TRBJ2-1; tentatively, D is TRBD1 or TRBD2 (6 bases each). Germline V gives CDR1 DFQATT, CDR2 SNEGSKA (reference sequence). V lost 2 bases and J lost 8, with 13 bases in between. This CDR3 is built from 13 residues. The CDR3 reads CSARRGAKDEQFF. The CDR3 DNA reads TGCAGTGCTAGAAGGGGGGCCAAAGATGAGCAGTTCTTC.

The chain carries TRBV7-3 and TRBJ1-2; a possible D gene is TRBD1 (6 bases). Trimming shortened V by 2 bases and J by 5 bases, and 24 bases separated the two germline ends. The germline gives CDR1 SGHTA, CDR2 FQGTGA. The CDR3 sequence is 18 residues long. In DNA form, the CDR3 reads TGTGCCAGCAGCTTACAGCAGGGGAGTGGCGGGGGAGGATATGGCTACACCTTC. It specifies CASSLQQGSGGGGYGYTF.

This clonotype has more than one count but fewer than ten. Just one base apart from a much larger clone, this may be a read error. This sequence joins TRBV12-3 or TRBV12-4 and TRBJ1-1; D unclear. The CDR3 length is 15 residues. This chain's CDR3 is CASSLRRALNTVAFF. In nucleotides, the CDR3 is TGTGCCAGCAGTTTAAGAAGGGCCCTGAACACTGTAGCTTTCTTT.

This sequence joins TRBV19 and TRBJ2-1, with TRBD1 matching 11 bases. Germline CDR1 and CDR2: LNHDA and SQIVND (reference sequence). This CDR3 spans 16 amino acids. Trimming cost V 6 bases and J 9 bases; bases outside gene matches: 13. The CDR3 sequence is CASSRAGTGGSGEQFF. CDR3 DNA: TGTGCCAGTAGCCGAGCCGGGACAGGGGGATCGGGTGAGCAGTTCTTC.

This clonotype occurred once. This chain uses TRBV20-1 with TRBJ2-1, with 9 bases matching TRBD2. Germline V CDR1 and CDR2: DFQATT, SNEGSKA (reference sequence). The CDR3 extends over 13 amino acids. V trimming: 0 bases; J trimming: 9 bases; junction bases outside the gene matches: 3. CDR3 nucleotide sequence: TGCAGTGCTAGAGATGGCGGGGGGGTTGAGCAGTTCTTC. The encoded protein is CSARDGGGVEQFF.

This sequence joins TRBV30 and TRBJ1-4; TRBD1 matches at 9 bases. J was trimmed by 6 bases and V by 8 bases; bases with no gene match: 7. Germline V gene sequence: CDR1 GTSNPN, CDR2 SVGIG (reference sequence). This CDR3 comprises 13 residues. The chain's CDR3 is CARSGTGYEKLFF. Here the CDR3 DNA reads TGTGCCCGGTCGGGGACAGGGTATGAAAAACTGTTTTTT. Supplemented by reference TRBV30 and TRBJ1-4, the full variable domain reads SQTIHQWPATLVQPVGSPLSLECTVEGTSNPNLYWYRQAAGRGLQLLFYSVGIGQISSEVPQNLSASRPQDRQFILSSKKLLLSDSGFYLCARSGTGYEKLFFGSGTQLSVL.

This clonotype was recorded many times. This chain links TRBV12-3 or TRBV12-4 with TRBJ1-5, with a possible D match to TRBD1 (5 bases). The V end was cut by 5 bases, the J end by 4 bases, with 12 bases between. The CDR3 loop spans 14 amino acids. CDR3 sequence (DNA): TGTGCCAGCAGTCCCGGACATCAAAATCAGCCCCAGCATTTT. Its translation: CASSPGHQNQPQHF.

This chain joins TRBV2 and TRBJ1-6, with 10 bases fitting TRBD1. This CDR3 spans 16 amino acids. The V and J ends lost 5 bases and 7 bases, in that order; junction bases with no gene match: 8. Germline V gene sequence: CDR1 SNHLY, CDR2 FYNNEI. The CDR3 region is CASSFGQGVGNSPLHF. For the CDR3, the DNA is TGTGCCAGCAGTTTCGGACAGGGGGTAGGCAATTCACCCCTCCACTTT. The entire variable domain, with the rest obtained from reference TRBV2 and TRBJ1-6, is as follows: EPEVTQTPSHQVTQMGQEVILRCVPISNHLYFYWYRQILGQKVEFLVSFYNNEISEKSEIFDDQFSVERPDGSNFTLKIRSTKLEDSAMYFCASSFGQGVGNSPLHFGNGTRLTVT.

This clonotype was counted many times. V and J are TRBV6-1 and TRBJ2-3; TRBD1 is a possible D gene (6 bases). With 5 bases removed from V and 2 bases from J, the gap between germline ends came to 14 bases. There are 15 residues in the CDR3. Looked up from germline, CDR1 is MNHNS and CDR2 is SASEGT. CDR3 bases: TGTGCCAGCAGTTCCTCAGGGGTTACCACAGATACGCAGTATTTT. Its protein product is CASSSSGVTTDTQYF.

This clonotype was seen only a few times. One junction end does not reproduce the germline sequence, and a read error may be involved. The chain recombines TRBV5-1 with TRBJ1-3; a weak D match, TRBD1 (5 bases). Germline V CDR1 and CDR2: SGHRS, YFSETQ. This CDR3 contains 13 residues. CDR3 coding DNA: TGCGCCAGCCGCTTGACAGAAGGAAACACCATATATTTT. Its protein product is CASRLTEGNTIYF.

In this sample, this clonotype turned up many times. The chain couples TRBV7-8 to TRBJ1-5; TRBD1 is a possible D gene (6 bases). Trimming cost V 6 bases and J 0 bases, with 18 bases left between them. This CDR3 spans 17 amino acids. The germline CDR1 and CDR2 sequences are SGHVS and FQNEAQ. The CDR3 DNA follows: TGTGCCAGCAGGAAACAGGGCAAACTAAATAGCAATCAGCCCCAGCATTTT. The encoded protein is CASRKQGKLNSNQPQHF.

The CDR3 nucleotides are TGTGCCTCGCCTTGGGGGGAGGCTGAAAAACTGTTTTTT. Encoded protein: CASPWGEAEKLFF. The V gene is TRBV30, the J gene TRBJ1-4; TRBD1 might be the D (5 bases). The V end lost 7 bases, the J end lost 7 bases, and 16 bases lay between the germline ends. The CDR3 spans 13 residues. CDR1 is GTSNPN and CDR2 is SVGIG in the germline V gene (reference sequence). The full variable domain, in which reference TRBV30 and TRBJ1-4 provide the parts outside the CDR3, is SQTIHQWPATLVQPVGSPLSLECTVEGTSNPNLYWYRQAAGRGLQLLFYSVGIGQISSEVPQNLSASRPQDRQFILSSKKLLLSDSGFYLCASPWGEAEKLFFGSGTQLSVL.

This clonotype was recorded many times. V and J are TRBV28 and TRBJ2-7, with TRBD2 as a possible D gene (7 bases). V was pared by 2 bases and J by 7 bases, with 15 bases between. The CDR3 has 14 residues. CDR1 is MDHEN and CDR2 is SYDVKM in the germline V gene. This chain's CDR3 is CASSLSGGAGEQYF. The CDR3 DNA follows: TGTGCCAGCAGTTTAAGTGGGGGGGCCGGAGAGCAGTACTTC.

This clonotype was detected only a few times. This sequence joins TRBV7-3 and TRBJ2-1, with 9 bases fitting TRBD2. This CDR3 spans 15 amino acids. V gave up 4 bases and J gave up 7 bases; unmatched junction bases: 8. Germline V gives CDR1 SGHTA, CDR2 FQGTGA. The CDR3 sequence: CASSSPSGGQNEQFF. In DNA, the CDR3 is TGTGCCAGCAGCTCCCCAAGCGGGGGGCAAAATGAGCAGTTCTTC.

The sample holds a few counts of this clonotype. A junction end diverges from the germline sequence, so it may reflect a read error. The chain couples TRBV4-1 to TRBJ1-4; 7 bases fit TRBD1. CDR3 length equals 14 residues. Germline CDR1 and CDR2: MGHRA and YSYEKL. CDR3 sequence: CATRQGGGNEKLFF. The CDR3 nucleotides read TGTGCCACCAGACAGGGAGGGGGTAATGAAAAACTGTTTTTT.

This clonotype was detected ten times or more. The V call is TRBV2, the J call TRBJ2-7; D ambiguous. The V gene lost 1 base and the J gene lost 9 bases, with 10 bases spanning the gap. The CDR3 runs 12 residues. The germline V gene has CDR1 SNHLY and CDR2 FYNNEI. The CDR3 spells CASSEGRWGQYF. The CDR3 nucleotides read TGTGCCAGCAGTGAAGGCCGGTGGGGGCAGTACTTC. Combining the CDR3 with reference TRBV2 and TRBJ2-7 gives the whole variable domain EPEVTQTPSHQVTQMGQEVILRCVPISNHLYFYWYRQILGQKVEFLVSFYNNEISEKSEIFDDQFSVERPDGSNFTLKIRSTKLEDSAMYFCASSEGRWGQYFGPGTRLTVT.

The table lists this clonotype with a few counts. The chain links TRBV6-1 to TRBJ1-3; D possibly corresponds to TRBD1 (6 bases). Germline V CDR1 and CDR2: MNHNS, SASEGT. This CDR3 region has 16 residues. V lost 1 base, J lost 8 bases, and 18 bases lay in between. CDR3 sequence: CASSEVGGGDLDTIYF. CDR3 DNA sequence: TGTGCCAGCAGTGAAGTTGGGGGGGGCGACTTAGACACCATATATTTT.

Points on this clonotype: A much larger clone lies one base from this, so it may be a read error. The chain links TRBV5-1 to TRBJ1-3; D perhaps matches TRBD1 (6 bases). V gave up 0 bases and J gave up 8 bases, with 12 bases separating them. The CDR3 totals 14 residues. The V gene's germline CDR1 is SGHRS and CDR2 YFSETQ. The CDR3, as DNA: TGCGCCAGCAGCTTGGGGACCCGGGGGCACACCATATATTTT. As protein: CASSLGTRGHTIYF.